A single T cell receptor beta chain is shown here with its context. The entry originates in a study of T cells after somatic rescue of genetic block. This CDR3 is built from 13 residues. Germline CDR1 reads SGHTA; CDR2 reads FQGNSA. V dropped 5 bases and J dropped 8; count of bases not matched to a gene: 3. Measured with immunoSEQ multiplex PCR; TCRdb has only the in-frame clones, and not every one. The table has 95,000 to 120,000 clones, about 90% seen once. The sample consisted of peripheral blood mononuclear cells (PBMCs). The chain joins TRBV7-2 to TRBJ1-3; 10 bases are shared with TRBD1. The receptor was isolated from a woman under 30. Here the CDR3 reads CASSRDRGDTIYF. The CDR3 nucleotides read TGTGCCAGCAGCCGGGACAGGGGTGACACCATATATTTT. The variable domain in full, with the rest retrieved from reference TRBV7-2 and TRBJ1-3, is GAGVSQSPSNKVTEKGKDVELRCDPISGHTALYWYRQSLGQGLEFLIYFQGNSAPDKSGLPSDRFSAERTGGSVSTLTIQRTQQEDSAVYLCASSRDRGDTIYFGEGSWLTVV.